Included here is one T cell receptor (beta chain) sequence, with context. The data stem from a study of blood T cell repertoires in COVID-19. The CDR3 extends over 17 amino acids. Losses at the gene ends were 2 bases for V and 4 bases for J; bases not matched to a gene: 8. CDR1 SEHNR and CDR2 FQNEAQ come from the germline V gene (reference sequence). Clones were sequenced by immunoSEQ multiplex PCR, and TCRdb holds only the in-frame ones, with some missing. The data hold 250,000 to 300,000 clones, with approximately 91% observed a single time. Sequencing was done on a sample of peripheral blood. The clonotype was recovered from a woman in her 30s with COVID-19, enrolled during active disease. The V and J genes are TRBV7-9 and TRBJ2-3; 11 positions match TRBD2. CDR3 nucleotides: TGTGCCAGCAGCTTAACTGGAGGGACTAGCGGTTCAGATACGCAGTATTTT. The encoded protein is CASSLTGGTSGSDTQYF.